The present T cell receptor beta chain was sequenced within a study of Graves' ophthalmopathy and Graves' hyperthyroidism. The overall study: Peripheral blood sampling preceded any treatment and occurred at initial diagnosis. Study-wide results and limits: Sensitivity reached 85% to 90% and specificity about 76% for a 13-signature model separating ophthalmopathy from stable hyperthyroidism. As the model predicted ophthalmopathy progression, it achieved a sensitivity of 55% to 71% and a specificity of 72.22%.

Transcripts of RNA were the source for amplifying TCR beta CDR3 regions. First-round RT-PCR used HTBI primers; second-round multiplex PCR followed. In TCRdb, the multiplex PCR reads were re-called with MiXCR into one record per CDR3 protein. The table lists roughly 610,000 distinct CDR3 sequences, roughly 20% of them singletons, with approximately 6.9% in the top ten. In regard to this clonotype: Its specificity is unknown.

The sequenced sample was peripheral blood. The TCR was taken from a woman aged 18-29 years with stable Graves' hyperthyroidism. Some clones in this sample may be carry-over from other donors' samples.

CDR3 in DNA: TGTGCTGTGGGGGGAACAGCGAACACTGAAGCTTTCTTT. This gives the protein CAVGGTANTEAFF. The chain links TRBV28 to TRBJ1-1; D perhaps matches TRBD1 (5 bases). CDR3 length equals 13 residues. CDR1 MDHEN and CDR2 SYDVKM come from the germline V gene.